These 32 T cell receptor beta chains were sequenced from one sample in a study of cytomegalovirus exposure and HLA in healthy donors. Use of 60 Vbeta and 13 Jbeta primers characterized the PCR. The protocol was immunoSEQ multiplex PCR, while the TCRdb copy is restricted to in-frame clones and leaves out a portion. The listing contains over 100,000 clones. The sequencing sample was made of PBMCs. These receptors originate from a young man in good health and CMV-seronegative.

The chain joins TRBV7-2 to TRBJ1-2; TRBD1 matches at 7 bases. Germline V gene sequence: CDR1 SGHTA, CDR2 FQGNSA. The CDR3 is 16 residues long. V gave up 4 bases and J gave up 2 bases; unmatched junction bases: 10. For the CDR3, the DNA is TGTGCCAGCAGCTCAGGGGGGACCTCCCCAAACTATGGCTACACCTTC. Amino acid sequence: CASSSGGTSPNYGYTF.

The genes are TRBV9 and TRBJ2-3, with D possibly matching TRBD1 (6 bases). V gave up 0 bases and J gave up 0 bases, with 11 bases separating them. Germline V gene lookup returns CDR1 SGDLS and CDR2 YYNGEE. This CDR3 has 16 residues. The CDR3 DNA reads TGTGCCAGCAGCGTAGCTGGGACATCTAGCACAGATACGCAGTATTTT. Translating gives CASSVAGTSSTDTQYF.

The chain has TRBV9 and TRBJ2-3; D may be TRBD2 (5 bases). The V end was cut by 0 bases, the J end by 4 bases, with 9 bases between. This CDR3 region has 14 residues. Germline V gene sequence: CDR1 SGDLS, CDR2 YYNGEE. The chain's CDR3 is CASSVVSGADTQYF. The DNA for the CDR3 is TGTGCCAGCAGCGTAGTCAGCGGCGCAGATACGCAGTATTTT.

A word on this clone: The junction and the germline gene differ at one end; a read error may be behind it. Other DNA sequences in this specimen translate into the identical CDR3. This sequence joins TRBV15 and TRBJ1-4, with 7 positions matching TRBD1. From germline, CDR1 is LNHNV and CDR2 YYDKDF (reference sequence). There are 15 residues in the CDR3. The DNA for the CDR3 is TGCGCCACCAGCAGAGGCGGGACAGAGAATGAAAAACTGTTTTTT. This encodes CATSRGGTENEKLFF.

The V call is TRBV11-2, the J call TRBJ1-3; TRBD1 matches 9 bases. Germline CDR1 SGHAT, CDR2 FQNNGV. The CDR3 length is 20 residues. Trimming at V came to 0 bases and at J to 0 bases, leaving 12 bases not matched to a gene. The CDR3 region is CASSLEGGTGHKSSGNTIYF. DNA of the CDR3: TGTGCCAGCAGCTTAGAAGGGGGGACAGGGCACAAGAGCTCTGGAAACACCATATATTTT.

The chain has TRBV4-3 and TRBJ2-3; TRBD2 matches at 9 bases. Germline V gene data show CDR1 as LGHNA and CDR2 as YSLEER. Germline trimming cut 0 bases from V and 4 bases from J; bases unmatched to any gene: 5. The CDR3 contains 16 residues. CDR3 DNA: TGCGCCAGCAGCCAAGATTATGCTAGCGGGGCAGATACGCAGTATTTT. It encodes CASSQDYASGADTQYF.

The chain couples TRBV5-4 to TRBJ2-1, with TRBD2 identical over 10 bases. The V segment lost 3 bases and the J segment 8 bases; nucleotides outside the gene matches: 5. The CDR3 contains 14 residues. The V gene's germline CDR1 is SGHNT and CDR2 YYREEE (reference sequence). The CDR3 DNA follows: TGTGCCAGCAGCTCAGCTAGCGGGGGCGATGAGCAGTTCTTC. It yields the protein CASSSASGGDEQFF.

This CDR3 reads CAISRTTLSSGELFF. In DNA form, the CDR3 reads TGTGCCATCTCTAGGACAACCCTGTCCTCCGGGGAGCTGTTTTTT. The chain uses TRBV7-9 and TRBJ2-2, with TRBD1 as a possible D gene (5 bases). Germline loops: CDR1 SEHNR, CDR2 FQNEAQ (reference sequence). Trimming cost V 10 bases and J 6 bases, with 21 bases left between them. CDR3 size: 15 residues.

The genes are TRBV5-1 and TRBJ2-5; 10 bases line up with TRBD1. The better agreement between TRBJ2-7 and the DNA end casts doubt on the J call. This CDR3 is 15 amino acids long. The V gene's germline CDR1 is SGHRS and CDR2 YFSETQ. The CDR3 coding sequence is TGCGCCAGCAGCTCTACCGGGACAGGGGTCCACGAGCAGTACTTC. Translated, it gives CASSSTGTGVHEQYF.

The V gene is TRBV11-3, the J gene TRBJ1-1; 10 bases agree with TRBD1. Germline loops: CDR1 SGHNT, CDR2 YENEEA. The CDR3 is made up of 16 amino acids. With V trimmed by 5 bases and J by 3 bases, 9 bases remained unmatched. The CDR3 DNA sequence: TGTGCCAGCAGCCCTGGACAGGGGGAAGTAGACACTGAAGCTTTCTTT. Its translation is CASSPGQGEVDTEAFF. Based on the CDR3 plus reference TRBV11-3 and TRBJ1-1, the full variable domain is EAGVVQSPRYKIIEKKQPVAFWCNPISGHNTLYWYLQNLGQGPELLIRYENEEAVDDSQLPKDRFSAERLKGVDSTLKIQPAELGDSAVYLCASSPGQGEVDTEAFFGQGTRLTVV.

The J gene is TRBJ1-2, the V gene TRBV7-3, with D possibly matching TRBD1 (5 bases). The V gene's germline CDR1 is SGHTA and CDR2 FQGTGA. Trimming removed 5 bases at V and 4 bases at J, with 17 bases between. The CDR3 contains 15 residues. The CDR3 loop reads CASSPGVGVVYGYTF. The CDR3 bases are TGTGCCAGCAGCCCGGGGGTAGGGGTCGTCTATGGCTACACCTTC.

V is TRBV30 and J is TRBJ2-1; 12 bases map to TRBD2. Losses at the gene ends were 3 bases for V and 0 bases for J; bases not matched to a gene: 9. Germline CDR1 and CDR2: GTSNPN and SVGIG (reference sequence). The CDR3 loop spans 18 amino acids. CDR3 residues: CAWRGLAGIVGSYNEQFF. CDR3 DNA: TGTGCCTGGAGGGGACTAGCGGGCATAGTGGGCTCCTACAATGAGCAGTTCTTC.

The chain has TRBV10-3 and TRBJ2-5; 9 positions match TRBD1. V lost 6 bases to trimming and J lost 4 bases; unmatched junction nucleotides: 3. The germline gives CDR1 ENHRY, CDR2 SYGVKD. CDR3 length: 13 residues. CDR3 in DNA: TGTGCCATCAGCGGGACAGGGCTAGAGACCCAGTACTTC. Its protein product is CAISGTGLETQYF.

J is TRBJ1-2 and V is TRBV4-1; 12 bases are a match to TRBD1. Unmatched junction bases numbered 6, after V lost 0 bases and J lost 7 bases. In germline, CDR1 is MGHRA, CDR2 YSYEKL. CDR3 length equals 16 residues. In DNA, the CDR3 is TGCGCCAGCAGCCAAGATAGGGACAGGGGGCGAAGTGGCTACACCTTC. Translation gives CASSQDRDRGRSGYTF.

The gene calls are TRBV19 and TRBJ1-2, with 7 bases aligning to TRBD1. Germline V CDR1 and CDR2: LNHDA, SQIVND (reference sequence). V lost 9 bases to trimming and J lost 4 bases; unmatched junction nucleotides: 14. This CDR3 region has 15 residues. In nucleotides, the CDR3 is TGTGCCAGCCATTTGGGACAGTCGGCTTTCTATGGCTACACCTTC. Translated: CASHLGQSAFYGYTF.

This chain uses TRBV11-1 with TRBJ2-3, with TRBD1 matching over 7 bases. V was clipped by 6 bases and J by 5 bases; unmatched bases: 5. Germline CDR1 SGHAT, CDR2 FQDESV (reference sequence). The CDR3 length is 13 residues. The DNA of the CDR3 is TGTGCCAGCAGTCAGGGGGTAGAAGATACGCAGTATTTT. Translation: CASSQGVEDTQYF.

The rearrangement links TRBV5-1 to TRBJ2-3, with 7 bases that match TRBD2. Germline V CDR1 and CDR2: SGHRS, YFSETQ. V lost 4 bases and J lost 0; bases outside the gene matches: 5. CDR3 size: 15 residues. CDR3 in amino acids: CASSVASGSTDTQYF. CDR3 bases: TGCGCCAGCAGCGTAGCTAGCGGTAGCACAGATACGCAGTATTTT. Full variable domain (outside the CDR3, taken from reference TRBV5-1 and TRBJ2-3): KAGVTQTPRYLIKTRGQQVTLSCSPISGHRSVSWYQQTPGQGLQFLFEYFSETQRNKGNFPGRFSGRQFSNSRSEMNVSTLELGDSALYLCASSVASGSTDTQYFGPGTRLTVL.

This chain joins TRBV21-1 and TRBJ1-1; the tabulated D call, TRBD1, remains unverified against the DNA. TRBV21-1 is labeled a pseudogene. The CDR3 contains 14 residues. The CDR3 DNA is TGTGCCAGCACCCGACAGGGAGCCAACACTGAAGCTTTCTTT. Translating gives CASTRQGANTEAFF.

The rearrangement uses TRBV7-2 and TRBJ1-2; TRBD1 agrees at 7 bases. The germline CDR1 and CDR2 sequences are SGHTA and FQGNSA. V trimming: 4 bases; J trimming: 4 bases; junction bases outside the gene matches: 6. This CDR3 is built from 14 residues. The CDR3 region has the DNA TGTGCCAGCAGCTCCCACAGGGGTACCTATGGCTACACCTTC. This sequence encodes CASSSHRGTYGYTF.

V is TRBV5-6 and J is TRBJ1-6; 7 positions agree with TRBD1. The CDR3 consists of 15 residues. The V and J ends lost 4 bases and 10 bases, in that order; junction bases with no gene match: 11. Germline V gene sequence: CDR1 SGHDT, CDR2 YYEEEE. CDR3 in amino acids: CASSPMTGRQSPLHF. CDR3 nucleotides: TGTGCCAGCAGCCCAATGACAGGGCGCCAATCACCCCTCCACTTT.

The V gene is TRBV7-8, the J gene TRBJ2-5, with a possible D match to TRBD2 (5 bases). With the DNA end fitting TRBJ2-7 better, the J assignment may be wrong. The CDR3 spans 14 residues. The germline CDR1 and CDR2 sequences are SGHVS and FQNEAQ. The CDR3 sequence is CASSFTGFSYEQYF. The CDR3 DNA reads TGTGCCAGCAGTTTTACGGGATTCTCCTACGAGCAGTACTTC.

The gene calls are TRBV4-1 and TRBJ2-1, with 8 bases lining up with TRBD1. With 4 bases clipped from V and 9 bases from J, the junction kept 11 bases outside the gene matches. In germline, CDR1 is MGHRA, CDR2 YSYEKL. This CDR3 region has 15 residues. CDR3 loop: CASSPEVGQGGEQFF. The CDR3, as DNA: TGCGCCAGCAGCCCAGAGGTCGGACAGGGCGGTGAGCAGTTCTTC.

The chain is built from TRBV5-4 and TRBJ2-1, with 15 bases lining up with TRBD2. Germline loops: CDR1 SGHNT, CDR2 YYREEE (reference sequence). The CDR3 is made up of 15 amino acids. Losses at the gene ends were 4 bases for V and 5 bases for J; bases not matched to a gene: 1. CDR3 sequence reads: CASSRTSGGDNEQFF. The CDR3, as DNA: TGTGCCAGCAGCCGGACTAGCGGGGGGGACAATGAGCAGTTCTTC.

The J gene is TRBJ2-7, the V gene TRBV6-1, with D unresolved. Looked up from germline, CDR1 is MNHNS and CDR2 is SASEGT. This CDR3 spans 13 amino acids. V was clipped by 5 bases and J by 0 bases, with 8 bases between them. The CDR3 here is CASSRLNSYEQYF. DNA for the CDR3: TGTGCCAGCAGTCGACTGAACTCCTACGAGCAGTACTTC.

This chain joins TRBV7-8 and TRBJ2-1, with TRBD1 matching 7 bases. V was pared by 2 bases and J by 3 bases, with 7 bases of the junction left unmatched. Per the germline V gene, CDR1 is SGHVS and CDR2 is FQNEAQ. This CDR3 spans 16 amino acids. Here the CDR3 DNA reads TGTGCCAGCAGCTTAATCCCCGGGACAGACTACAATGAGCAGTTCTTC. This codes for CASSLIPGTDYNEQFF.

The chain links TRBV15 to TRBJ2-5; TRBD1 is a possible D gene (5 bases). The end of the DNA is better explained by TRBJ2-7, so the J call may be wrong. Germline V gene lookup returns CDR1 LNHNV and CDR2 YYDKDF (reference sequence). The CDR3 length is 12 residues. The CDR3 protein is CATSGDSYEQYF. As DNA, the CDR3 is TGTGCCACCAGCGGTGACAGCTACGAGCAGTACTTC.

The chain combines TRBV15 with TRBJ2-7; 9 nucleotides match TRBD1. Germline loops: CDR1 LNHNV, CDR2 YYDKDF (reference sequence). The CDR3 loop spans 14 amino acids. After removal of 8 bases from V and 5 bases from J, the junction contained 10 bases not matched to a gene. The DNA for the CDR3 is TGTGCCACCCAACACCGACAGGGGGAGAACGAGCAGTACTTC. This codes for CATQHRQGENEQYF.

This rearrangement joins TRBV5-4 to TRBJ2-5; 10 bases line up with TRBD1. Germline CDR1 and CDR2: SGHNT and YYREEE (reference sequence). Germline trimming cut 0 bases from V and 1 base from J; bases unmatched to any gene: 3. CDR3 length equals 16 residues. DNA of the CDR3: TGTGCCAGCAGCTTGGGGGACAGGGGCCCCCAAGAGACCCAGTACTTC. It specifies CASSLGDRGPQETQYF.

The V and J genes are TRBV19 and TRBJ2-3, with a weak D call TRBD1 (6 bases). CDR3 length: 15 amino acids. V was trimmed by 5 bases and J by 0 bases, leaving 12 bases between them. Germline CDR1 and CDR2: LNHDA and SQIVND (reference sequence). The CDR3 region is CASSPRDISTDTQYF. CDR3 in DNA: TGTGCCAGTAGTCCCCGGGACATAAGCACAGATACGCAGTATTTT.

The chain employs TRBV11-2 and TRBJ2-5, with D possibly TRBD2 on 5 matching bases. This CDR3 is built from 14 residues. The V gene lost 5 bases and the J gene lost 9 bases, with 19 bases spanning the gap. CDR1 is SGHAT, CDR2 FQNNGV, per germline. The CDR3 DNA is TGTGCCAGCAGCCCCAGAGAGGGAGATGCGGCCCAGTACTTC. Translation gives CASSPREGDAAQYF.

The chain employs TRBV18 and TRBJ1-3, with TRBD1 matching 7 bases. The CDR3 runs to 14 residues. The J segment lost 5 bases and the V segment lost 4 bases, leaving 5 bases of the junction unmatched. Germline CDR1 reads KGHSH; CDR2 reads LQKENI. The CDR3 region is CASSQGARRNTIYF. The CDR3 DNA reads TGTGCCAGCTCACAGGGGGCGCGGAGAAACACCATATATTTT.

The V call is TRBV7-3, the J call TRBJ2-5; 7 bases line up with TRBD1. The CDR3 runs to 13 residues. J lost 3 bases, V lost 5 bases, and 3 bases had no gene match. The germline V gene encodes CDR1 SGHTA and CDR2 FQGTGA. CDR3 coding DNA: TGTGCCAGCAGCCGACAGGGAGAAGAGACCCAGTACTTC. Translating it yields CASSRQGEETQYF. Full variable domain (remainder filled in from reference TRBV7-3 and TRBJ2-5): GAGVSQTPSNKVTEKGKYVELRCDPISGHTALYWYRQSLGQGPEFLIYFQGTGAADDSGLPNDRFFAVRPEGSVSTLKIQRTERGDSAVYLCASSRQGEETQYFGPGTRLLVL.